Detailed here is one T cell receptor beta chain. TCRdb's table, derived via immunoSEQ multiplex PCR, lists solely in-frame clones and lacks some. Of tens of thousands of clones in the sample, over 90% were seen once. This CDR3 region has 16 residues. The germline V gene encodes CDR1 WSHSY and CDR2 SAAADI. After removal of 7 bases from V and 3 bases from J, the junction contained 10 bases not matched to a gene. The data are from a study of OX40 agonist ivuxolimab in advanced cancers. Study overall: Ivuxolimab is a fully human IgG2 antibody that activates OX40 (CD134). Patients with hepatocellular carcinoma, melanoma, renal cell or head and neck cancer made up the dose-escalation patients.

J is TRBJ2-2 and V is TRBV10-2; 8 bases are shared with TRBD2. The material was CD4+ or CD8+ T cells sorted from blood, obtained in a trial of the OX40 agonist ivuxolimab. The clonotype originates from an adult with an advanced solid tumor such as melanoma, head and neck, liver or kidney cancer. CDR3 region: CASTPAGGPYTGELFF. The CDR3 DNA sequence: TGCGCCAGCACTCCTGCGGGGGGTCCTTACACCGGGGAGCTGTTTTTT.